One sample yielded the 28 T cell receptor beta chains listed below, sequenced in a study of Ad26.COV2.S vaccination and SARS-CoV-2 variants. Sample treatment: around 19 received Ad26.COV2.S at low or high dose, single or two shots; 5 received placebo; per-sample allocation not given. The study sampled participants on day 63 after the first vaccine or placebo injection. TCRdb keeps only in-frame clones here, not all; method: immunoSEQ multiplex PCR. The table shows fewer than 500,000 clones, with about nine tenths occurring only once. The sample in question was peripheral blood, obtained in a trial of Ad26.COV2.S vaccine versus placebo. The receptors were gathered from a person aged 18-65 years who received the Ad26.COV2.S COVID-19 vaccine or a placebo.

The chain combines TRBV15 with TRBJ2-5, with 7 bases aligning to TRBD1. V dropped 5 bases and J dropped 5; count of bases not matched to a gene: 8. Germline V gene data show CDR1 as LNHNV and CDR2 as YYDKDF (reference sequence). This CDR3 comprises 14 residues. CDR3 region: CATSGQATQETQYF. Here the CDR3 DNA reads TGTGCCACCAGCGGACAGGCGACCCAGGAGACCCAGTACTTC.

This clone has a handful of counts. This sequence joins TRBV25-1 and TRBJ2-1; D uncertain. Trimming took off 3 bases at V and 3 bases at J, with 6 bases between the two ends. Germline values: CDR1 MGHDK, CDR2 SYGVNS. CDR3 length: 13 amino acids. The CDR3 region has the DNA TGTGCCAGCAGTGATGATTACTACAATGAGCAGTTCTTC. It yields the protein CASSDDYYNEQFF.

Written as DNA, the CDR3 is TGTGCCAGCAGCCTCGTAGGCGGGGTTGAGCAGTTCTTC. Its translation is CASSLVGGVEQFF. V and J are TRBV9 and TRBJ2-1; TRBD2 is a possible D gene (6 bases). The V gene lost 4 bases and the J gene lost 9 bases, with 14 bases spanning the gap. The CDR3 has 13 residues. In germline, CDR1 is SGDLS, CDR2 YYNGEE. The full variable domain, with the rest looked up from reference TRBV9 and TRBJ2-1, is DSGVTQTPKHLITATGQRVTLRCSPRSGDLSVYWYQQSLDQGLQFLIQYYNGEERAKGNILERFSAQQFPDLHSELNLSSLELGDSALYFCASSLVGGVEQFFGPGTRLTVL.

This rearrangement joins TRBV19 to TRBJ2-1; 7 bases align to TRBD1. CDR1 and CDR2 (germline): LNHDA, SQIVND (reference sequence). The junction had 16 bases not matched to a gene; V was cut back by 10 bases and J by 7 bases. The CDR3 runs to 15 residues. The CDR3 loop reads CATVPRDRKYNEQFF. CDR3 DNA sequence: TGTGCCACCGTGCCCCGGGACAGAAAATATAATGAGCAGTTCTTC.

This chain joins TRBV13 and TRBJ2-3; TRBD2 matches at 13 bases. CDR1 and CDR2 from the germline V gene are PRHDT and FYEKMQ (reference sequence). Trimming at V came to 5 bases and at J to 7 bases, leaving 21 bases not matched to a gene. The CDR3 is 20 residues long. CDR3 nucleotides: TGTGCCAGCAGCACCCAGACTAGCGGGAGGACAATTGAAGGGAGCTATACGCAGTATTTT. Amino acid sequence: CASSTQTSGRTIEGSYTQYF.

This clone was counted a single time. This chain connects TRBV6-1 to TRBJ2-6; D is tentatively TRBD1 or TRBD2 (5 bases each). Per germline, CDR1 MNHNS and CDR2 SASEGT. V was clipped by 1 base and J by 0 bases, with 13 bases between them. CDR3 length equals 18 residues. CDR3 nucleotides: TGTGCCAGCAGTGAAGTGGGGGTGGGAAACTCTGGGGCCAACGTCCTGACTTTC. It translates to CASSEVGVGNSGANVLTF.

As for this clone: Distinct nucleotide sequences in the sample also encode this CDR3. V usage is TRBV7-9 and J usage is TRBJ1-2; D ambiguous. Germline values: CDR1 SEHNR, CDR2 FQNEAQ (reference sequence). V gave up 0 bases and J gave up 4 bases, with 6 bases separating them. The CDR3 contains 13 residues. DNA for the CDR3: TGTGCCAGCAGCTTAGCAGGGAGCTATGGCTACACCTTC. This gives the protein CASSLAGSYGYTF.

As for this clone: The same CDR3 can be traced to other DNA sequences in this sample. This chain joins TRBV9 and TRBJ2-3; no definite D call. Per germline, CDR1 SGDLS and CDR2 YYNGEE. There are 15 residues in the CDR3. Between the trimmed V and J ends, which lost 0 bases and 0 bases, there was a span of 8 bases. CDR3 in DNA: TGTGCCAGCAGCGTAGAAGGATTGAGCACAGATACGCAGTATTTT. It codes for CASSVEGLSTDTQYF.

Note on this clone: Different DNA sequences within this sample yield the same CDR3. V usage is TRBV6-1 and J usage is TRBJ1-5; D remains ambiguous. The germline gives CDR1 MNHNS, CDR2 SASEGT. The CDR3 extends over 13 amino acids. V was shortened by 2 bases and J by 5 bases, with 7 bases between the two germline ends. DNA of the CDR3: TGTGCCAGCAGTGAACGGTGGGATCAGCCCCAGCATTTT. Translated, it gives CASSERWDQPQHF.

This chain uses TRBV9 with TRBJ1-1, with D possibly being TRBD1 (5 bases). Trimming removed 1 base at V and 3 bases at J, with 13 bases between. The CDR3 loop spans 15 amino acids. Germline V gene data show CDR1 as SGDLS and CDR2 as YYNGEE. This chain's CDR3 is CASSVTTGTDTEAFF. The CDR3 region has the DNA TGTGCCAGCAGCGTAACGACCGGGACCGACACTGAAGCTTTCTTT.

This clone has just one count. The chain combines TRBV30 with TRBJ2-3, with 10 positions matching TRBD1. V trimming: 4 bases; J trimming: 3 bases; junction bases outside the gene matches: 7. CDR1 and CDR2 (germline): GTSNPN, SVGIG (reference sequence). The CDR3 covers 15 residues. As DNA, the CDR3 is TGTGCCTGGACCCTTAGGGACAGGGGTACAGATACGCAGTATTTT. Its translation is CAWTLRDRGTDTQYF.

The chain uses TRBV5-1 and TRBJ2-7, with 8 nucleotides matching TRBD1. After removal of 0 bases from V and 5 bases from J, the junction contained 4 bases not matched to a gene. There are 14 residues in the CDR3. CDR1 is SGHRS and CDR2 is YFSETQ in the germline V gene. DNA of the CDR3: TGCGCCAGCAGCTTGGGGCAGGGGGCAGACGAGCAGTACTTC. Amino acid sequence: CASSLGQGADEQYF.

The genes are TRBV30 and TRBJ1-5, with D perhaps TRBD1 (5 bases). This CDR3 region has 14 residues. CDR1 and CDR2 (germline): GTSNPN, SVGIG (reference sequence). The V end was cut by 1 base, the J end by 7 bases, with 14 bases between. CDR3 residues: CAWSGGERSQPQHF. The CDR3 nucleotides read TGTGCCTGGAGTGGGGGGGAAAGGAGCCAGCCCCAGCATTTT.

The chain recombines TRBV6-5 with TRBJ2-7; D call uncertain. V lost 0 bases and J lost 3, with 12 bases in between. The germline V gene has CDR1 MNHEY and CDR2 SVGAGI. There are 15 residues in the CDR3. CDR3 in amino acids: CASSYSGMVNYEQYF. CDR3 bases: TGTGCCAGCAGTTACTCTGGGATGGTTAACTACGAGCAGTACTTC.

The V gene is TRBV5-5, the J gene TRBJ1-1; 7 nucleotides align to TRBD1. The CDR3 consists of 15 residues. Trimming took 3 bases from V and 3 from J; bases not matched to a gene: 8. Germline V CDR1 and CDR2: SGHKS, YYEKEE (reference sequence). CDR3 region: CASSSHRGWDTEAFF. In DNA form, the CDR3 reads TGTGCCAGCAGCTCCCACAGGGGTTGGGACACTGAAGCTTTCTTT.

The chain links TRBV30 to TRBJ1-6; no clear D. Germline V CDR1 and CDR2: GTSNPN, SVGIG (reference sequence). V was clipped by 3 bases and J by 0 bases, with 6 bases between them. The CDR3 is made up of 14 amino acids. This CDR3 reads CAWSTPSYNSPLHF. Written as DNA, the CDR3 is TGTGCCTGGAGCACCCCCTCCTATAATTCACCCCTCCACTTT. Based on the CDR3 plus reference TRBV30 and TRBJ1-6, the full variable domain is SQTIHQWPATLVQPVGSPLSLECTVEGTSNPNLYWYRQAAGRGLQLLFYSVGIGQISSEVPQNLSASRPQDRQFILSSKKLLLSDSGFYLCAWSTPSYNSPLHFGNGTRLTVT.

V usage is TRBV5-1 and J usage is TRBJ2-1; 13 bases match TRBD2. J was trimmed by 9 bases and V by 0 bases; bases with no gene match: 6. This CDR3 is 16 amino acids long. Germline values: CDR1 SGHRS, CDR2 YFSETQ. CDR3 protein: CASSLAGLAGVAEQFF. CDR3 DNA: TGCGCCAGCAGCTTGGCCGGACTAGCGGGAGTCGCTGAGCAGTTCTTC.

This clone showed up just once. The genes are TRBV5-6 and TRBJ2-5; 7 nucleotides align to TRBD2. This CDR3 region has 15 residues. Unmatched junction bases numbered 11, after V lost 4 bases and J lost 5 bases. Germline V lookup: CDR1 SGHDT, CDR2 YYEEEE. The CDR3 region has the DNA TGTGCCAGCAGCAACATAGCGGGTGGGAAGGAGACCCAGTACTTC. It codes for CASSNIAGGKETQYF.

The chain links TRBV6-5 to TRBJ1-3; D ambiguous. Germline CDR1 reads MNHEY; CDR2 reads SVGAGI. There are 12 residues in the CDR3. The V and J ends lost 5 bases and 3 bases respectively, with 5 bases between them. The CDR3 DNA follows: TGTGCCAGCAGTCCAATTGGAAACACCATATATTTT. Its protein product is CASSPIGNTIYF.

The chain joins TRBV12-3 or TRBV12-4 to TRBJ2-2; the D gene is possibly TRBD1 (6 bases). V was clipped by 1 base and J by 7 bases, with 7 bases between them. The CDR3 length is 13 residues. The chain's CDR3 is CASSLGQDGELFF. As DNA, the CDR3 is TGTGCCAGCAGTTTAGGACAGGACGGGGAGCTGTTTTTT.

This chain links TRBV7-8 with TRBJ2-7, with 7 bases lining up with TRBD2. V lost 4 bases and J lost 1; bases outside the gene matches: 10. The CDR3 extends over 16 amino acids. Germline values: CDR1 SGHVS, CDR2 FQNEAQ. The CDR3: CASSSISGLPSYEQYF. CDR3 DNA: TGTGCCAGCAGCTCGATATCGGGACTACCATCCTACGAGCAGTACTTC.

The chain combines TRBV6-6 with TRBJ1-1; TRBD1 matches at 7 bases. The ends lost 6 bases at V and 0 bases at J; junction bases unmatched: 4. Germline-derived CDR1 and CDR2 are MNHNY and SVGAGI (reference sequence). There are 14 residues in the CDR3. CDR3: CASRTGTMNTEAFF. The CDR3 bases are TGTGCCAGCAGGACAGGGACTATGAACACTGAAGCTTTCTTT.

CDR3 nucleotides: TGTGCCAGCTCACCACCGACCCTATTCGACGAGCAGTACTTC. Residues: CASSPPTLFDEQYF. The chain links TRBV18 to TRBJ2-7; D not certain. V shed 0 bases and J shed 5 bases, with 11 bases lying between them. In germline, CDR1 is KGHSH, CDR2 LQKENI. The CDR3 runs 14 residues.

CDR3 sequence reads: CASSVRTGTSANEQFF. Written as DNA, the CDR3 is TGTGCCAGCAGCGTACGGACCGGGACTTCCGCCAATGAGCAGTTCTTC. The chain is built from TRBV3-1 (or the pseudogene TRBV3-2) and TRBJ2-1; D perhaps matches TRBD2 (6 bases). The V end was cut by 5 bases, the J end by 6 bases, with 20 bases between. CDR3 length equals 16 residues. In germline, CDR1 is LGHDT, CDR2 YNNKEL (reference sequence).

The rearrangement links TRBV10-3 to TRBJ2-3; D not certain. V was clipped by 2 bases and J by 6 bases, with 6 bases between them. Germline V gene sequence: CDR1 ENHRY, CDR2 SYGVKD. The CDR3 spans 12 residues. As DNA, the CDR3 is TGTGCCATCAGTGAGAGCCTGGATACGCAGTATTTT. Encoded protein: CAISESLDTQYF.

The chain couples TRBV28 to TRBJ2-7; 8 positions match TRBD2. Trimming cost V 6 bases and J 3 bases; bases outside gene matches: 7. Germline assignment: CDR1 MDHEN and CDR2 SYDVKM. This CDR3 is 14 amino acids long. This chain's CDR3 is CASSSTGLGYEQYF. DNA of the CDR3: TGTGCCAGCAGCTCCACGGGACTAGGCTACGAGCAGTACTTC.

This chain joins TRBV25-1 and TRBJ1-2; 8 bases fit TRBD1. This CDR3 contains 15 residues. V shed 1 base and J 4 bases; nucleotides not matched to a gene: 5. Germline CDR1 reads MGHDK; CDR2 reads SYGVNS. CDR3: CASSEWAQGGYGYTF. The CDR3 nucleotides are TGTGCCAGCAGTGAATGGGCACAGGGGGGCTATGGCTACACCTTC.

The DNA for the CDR3 is TGTGCCAGCAGCCCCCGGGACGGAATAAACATTCAGTACTTC. Translated: CASSPRDGINIQYF. The chain combines TRBV11-2 with TRBJ2-4; D is perhaps TRBD1 or TRBD2 (5 bases each). From germline, CDR1 is SGHAT and CDR2 FQNNGV. V lost 5 bases, J lost 6 bases, and 14 bases lay in between. The CDR3 has 14 amino acids.